This TCR beta chain was recorded in a study of post-analysis software for immune sequencing data. Study outcomes and limitations: Higher frequency in patients than in controls was seen for about 5 TRBV segments, with TRBV5-6, TRBV5-1 and TRBV20-1 among them.

Each TCR beta cDNA library carried unique molecular identifiers. Each batch of about 0.9 to 10 million T cells produced some 450,000 cDNA molecules. TCRdb passed the PCR reads through MiXCR, listing each CDR3 protein once. This table has some 690,000 distinct CDR3 sequences, 25% to 30% appearing once. This CDR3 has 15 residues. This clonotype was seen a handful of times. Its antigen is unknown. The source is a girl between 5 and 17 years old with multiple sclerosis. V usage is TRBV21-1 and J usage is TRBJ1-2. TRBV21-1 is termed a pseudogene. The sequencing input was blood. The CDR3 is CASSKSWTPLRGYTF. In DNA form, the CDR3 reads TGTGCCAGCAGCAAAAGTTGGACCCCACTCCGGGGCTACACCTTC.